The following is a T cell receptor beta chain sequence with its context. A Seattle source enrolled patients during active infection and followed them longitudinally. Germline CDR1 reads LGHDT; CDR2 reads YNNKEL (reference sequence). The junction had 7 bases not matched to a gene; V was cut back by 3 bases and J by 2 bases. The CDR3 runs to 16 residues. This entry is derived from a study of blood T cell repertoires in COVID-19. Per the authors' pipeline: Nucleated cell number was recorded as an estimate derived from reference gene primer amplification. Here immunoSEQ multiplex PCR was the method, and the copy in TCRdb shows in-frame clones only, minus some. V, J and clone size were drawn from that table, and D and trimming were deduced from the DNA. This table holds roughly 280,000 clones, around 86% found once.

The receptor was derived from a woman between 55 and 75 years old with COVID-19, enrolled during active disease. Sequences were obtained from peripheral blood. The V gene is TRBV3-1 (or the pseudogene TRBV3-2), the J gene TRBJ2-3; 8 nucleotides agree with TRBD2. The CDR3 region has the DNA TGTGCCAGCAGCCAGGTCCGGGGGGGACACACAGATACGCAGTATTTT. Its protein product is CASSQVRGGHTDTQYF.